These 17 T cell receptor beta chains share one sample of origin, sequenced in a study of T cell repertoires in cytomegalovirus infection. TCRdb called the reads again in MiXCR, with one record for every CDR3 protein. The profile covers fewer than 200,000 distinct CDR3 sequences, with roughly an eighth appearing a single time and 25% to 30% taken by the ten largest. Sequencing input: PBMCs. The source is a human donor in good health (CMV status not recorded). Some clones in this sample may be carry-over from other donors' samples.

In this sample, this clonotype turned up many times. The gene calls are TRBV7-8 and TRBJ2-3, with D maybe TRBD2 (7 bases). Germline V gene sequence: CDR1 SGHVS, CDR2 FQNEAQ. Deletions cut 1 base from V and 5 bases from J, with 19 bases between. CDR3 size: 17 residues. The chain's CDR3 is CASSLVGGGRGGDTQYF. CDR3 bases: TGTGCCAGCAGCTTAGTCGGGGGCGGGAGAGGTGGAGATACGCAGTATTTT.

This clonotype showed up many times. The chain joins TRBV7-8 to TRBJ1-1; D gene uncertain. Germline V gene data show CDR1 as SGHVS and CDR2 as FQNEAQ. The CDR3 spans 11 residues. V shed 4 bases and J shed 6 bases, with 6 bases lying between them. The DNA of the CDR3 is TGTGCCAGCAGCTCCGGAGCTGAAGCTTTCTTT. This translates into CASSSGAEAFF.

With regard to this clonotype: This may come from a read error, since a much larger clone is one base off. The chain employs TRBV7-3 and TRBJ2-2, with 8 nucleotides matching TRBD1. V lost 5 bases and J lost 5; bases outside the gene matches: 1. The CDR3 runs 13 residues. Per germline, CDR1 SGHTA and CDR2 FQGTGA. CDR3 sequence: CASSRQGTGELFF. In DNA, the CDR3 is TGTGCCAGCAGCCGACAGGGGACCGGGGAGCTGTTTTTT.

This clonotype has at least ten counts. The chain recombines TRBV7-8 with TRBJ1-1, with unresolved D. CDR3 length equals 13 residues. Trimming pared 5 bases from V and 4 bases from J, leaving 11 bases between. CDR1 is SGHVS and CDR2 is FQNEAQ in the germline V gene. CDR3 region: CASSQTMSTEAFF. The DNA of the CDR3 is TGTGCCAGCAGCCAAACAATGAGCACTGAAGCTTTCTTT.

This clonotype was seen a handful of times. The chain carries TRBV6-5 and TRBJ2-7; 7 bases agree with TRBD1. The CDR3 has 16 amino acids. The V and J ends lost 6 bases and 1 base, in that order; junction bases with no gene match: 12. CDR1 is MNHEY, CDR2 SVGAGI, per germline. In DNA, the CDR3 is TGTGCCAGCAGCCGCTCGACAGGGTTAAAGTCCTACGAGCAGTACTTC. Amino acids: CASSRSTGLKSYEQYF.

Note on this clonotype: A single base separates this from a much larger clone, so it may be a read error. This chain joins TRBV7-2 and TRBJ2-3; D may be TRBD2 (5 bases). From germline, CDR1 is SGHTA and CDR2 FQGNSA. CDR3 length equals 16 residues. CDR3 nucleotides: TGTGCCAGCAACTTAGCGACAATTCTACGGGCAGATACGCAGTATTTT. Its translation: CASNLATILRADTQYF.

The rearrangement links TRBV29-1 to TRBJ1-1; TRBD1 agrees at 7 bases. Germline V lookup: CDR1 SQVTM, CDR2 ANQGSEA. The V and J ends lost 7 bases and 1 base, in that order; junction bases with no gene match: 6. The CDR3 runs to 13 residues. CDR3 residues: CSAGTAWNTEAFF. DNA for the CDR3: TGCAGCGCCGGGACAGCCTGGAACACTGAAGCTTTCTTT.

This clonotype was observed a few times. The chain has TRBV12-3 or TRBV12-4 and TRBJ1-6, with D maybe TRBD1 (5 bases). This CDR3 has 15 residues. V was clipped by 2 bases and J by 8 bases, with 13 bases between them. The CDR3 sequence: CASSLRPGTDSPLHF. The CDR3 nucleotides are TGTGCCAGCAGTTTAAGACCAGGGACGGATTCACCCCTCCACTTT.

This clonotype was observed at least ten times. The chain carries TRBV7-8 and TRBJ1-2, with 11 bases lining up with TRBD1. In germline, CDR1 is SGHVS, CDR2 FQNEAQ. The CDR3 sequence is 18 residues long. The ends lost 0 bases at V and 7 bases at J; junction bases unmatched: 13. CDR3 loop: CASSLASEKGQGVIGYTF. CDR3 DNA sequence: TGTGCCAGCAGCTTAGCTTCAGAGAAGGGACAGGGGGTGATTGGCTACACCTTC.

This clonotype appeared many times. The CDR3 DNA reads TGTGCCAGCAGTTTCCAGCAAGGGTCGACTAGCGGGAGACTCTACGAGCAGTACTTC. It encodes CASSFQQGSTSGRLYEQYF. The V call is TRBV28, the J call TRBJ2-7; 12 bases are shared with TRBD2. The CDR3 loop spans 19 amino acids. The V segment lost 3 bases and the J segment 3 bases; nucleotides outside the gene matches: 15. From germline, CDR1 is MDHEN and CDR2 SYDVKM.

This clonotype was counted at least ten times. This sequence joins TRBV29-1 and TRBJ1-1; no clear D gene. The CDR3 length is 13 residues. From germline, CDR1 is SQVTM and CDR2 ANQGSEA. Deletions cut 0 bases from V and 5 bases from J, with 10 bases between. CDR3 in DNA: TGCAGCGTTGAAGATCTTCGGAGAACTGAAGCTTTCTTT. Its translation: CSVEDLRRTEAFF.

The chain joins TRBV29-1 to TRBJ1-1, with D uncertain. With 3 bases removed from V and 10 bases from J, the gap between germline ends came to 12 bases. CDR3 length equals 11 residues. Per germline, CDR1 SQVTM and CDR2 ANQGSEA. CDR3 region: CSVEETSAAFF. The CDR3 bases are TGCAGCGTTGAGGAGACTAGCGCAGCTTTCTTT.

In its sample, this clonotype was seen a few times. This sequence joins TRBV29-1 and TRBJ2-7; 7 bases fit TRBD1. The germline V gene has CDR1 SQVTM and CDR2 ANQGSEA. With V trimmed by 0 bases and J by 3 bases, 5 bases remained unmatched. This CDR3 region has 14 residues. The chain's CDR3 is CSVEDRDSFYEQYF. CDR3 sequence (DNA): TGCAGCGTTGAAGATCGGGACAGCTTCTACGAGCAGTACTTC.

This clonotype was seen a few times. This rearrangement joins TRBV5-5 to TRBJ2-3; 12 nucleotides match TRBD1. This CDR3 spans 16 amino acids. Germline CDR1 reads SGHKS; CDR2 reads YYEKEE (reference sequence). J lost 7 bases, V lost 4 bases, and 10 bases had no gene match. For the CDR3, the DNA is TGTGCCAGCAGCCCCGGGACAGGGGGCTTCACTAATACGCAGTATTTT. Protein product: CASSPGTGGFTNTQYF.

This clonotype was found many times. CDR3 residues: CASSLVQLAGRTDTQYF. DNA of the CDR3: TGTGCCAGCAGCTTAGTCCAGCTAGCGGGGCGCACAGATACGCAGTATTTT. This rearrangement joins TRBV7-2 to TRBJ2-3; 9 nucleotides match TRBD2. CDR3 length equals 17 residues. Germline loops: CDR1 SGHTA, CDR2 FQGNSA. The J segment lost 1 base and the V segment lost 1 base, leaving 6 bases of the junction unmatched.

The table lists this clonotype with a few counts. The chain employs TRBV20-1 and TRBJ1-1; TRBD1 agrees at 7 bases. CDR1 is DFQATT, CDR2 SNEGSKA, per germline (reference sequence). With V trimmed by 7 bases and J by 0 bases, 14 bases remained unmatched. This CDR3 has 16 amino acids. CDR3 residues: CSGLQGSALLNTEAFF. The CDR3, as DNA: TGCAGTGGATTACAGGGGAGTGCGCTGCTGAACACTGAAGCTTTCTTT.

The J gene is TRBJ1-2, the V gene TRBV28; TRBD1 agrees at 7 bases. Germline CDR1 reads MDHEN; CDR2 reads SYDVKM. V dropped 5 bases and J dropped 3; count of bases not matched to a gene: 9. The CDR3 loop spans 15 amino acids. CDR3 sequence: CASSRPDRVYYGYTF. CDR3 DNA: TGTGCCAGCAGTCGACCAGACAGGGTATACTATGGCTACACCTTC.